This T cell receptor beta chain was identified during a study of a mutant IDH1 vaccine in newly diagnosed glioma. About the research overall: Treated patients were approximately 60% male, about 38% female, mean age 40.4 years. Regarding the study as a whole: Evidence of vaccine-induced immune responses was documented in 85% to 95% of patients.

Sample time point: week 35, safety follow-up. Each vaccine dose was 300 ug of mutant IDH1 20-mer peptide, with topical imiquimod. There were eight vaccinations for patients, given in weeks 1, 3, 5, 7, 11, 15, 19 and 23. Tumors from donors were new WHO grade 3 or 4 IDH1-mutant astrocytomas with ATRX loss. Germline CDR1 reads MRHNA; CDR2 reads SNTAGT. Trimming cost V 5 bases and J 6 bases, with 17 bases left between them. The CDR3 consists of 15 residues. This clone showed up just once. Its cognate antigen is unknown. The protocol was immunoSEQ multiplex PCR, while the TCRdb copy is restricted to in-frame clones and leaves out a portion. The top ten hold about 2.1% of the sample, which has some 50,000 clones, approximately 92% seen once.

This chain links TRBV6-4 with TRBJ2-1; D perhaps matches TRBD1 (7 bases). The sequence derives from a man in his fifties or sixties with glioma. Sequenced here: PBMCs, sampled from a glioma patient whose treatment included an IDH1 peptide vaccine. The DNA for the CDR3 is TGTGCCAGCAGTCGAACAGGGGAGGAGGGCAATGAGCAGTTCTTC. Encoded protein: CASSRTGEEGNEQFF.